These 5 T cell receptor beta chains share one sample of origin, sequenced in a study of CD8 T cells in Susac syndrome. RNA amounts of about 0.5 to 1 ug underwent reverse transcription with random hexamers. TCRdb analysed the immunoSEQ multiplex PCR reads with MiXCR anew, one entry per CDR3 protein. This sample has around 170,000 distinct CDR3 sequences, with 95% found just once. Source material: CD8+ T cells from PBMCs. The receptors derive from a human donor with Susac syndrome.

V usage is TRBV24-1 and J usage is TRBJ2-2; D not resolved. The germline V and J ends were trimmed by 5 bases and 3 bases, with 9 bases remaining between them. The CDR3 is 14 amino acids. Germline values: CDR1 KGHDR, CDR2 SFDVKD. The CDR3 here is CATSARTDTGELFF. DNA of the CDR3: TGTGCCACCAGTGCCAGGACGGACACCGGGGAGCTGTTTTTT.

The J gene is TRBJ2-2, the V gene TRBV13; possible D gene TRBD1, 5 bases. The CDR3 spans 18 residues. Trimming shortened V by 1 base and J by 3 bases, and 18 bases separated the two germline ends. Germline V gene lookup returns CDR1 PRHDT and CDR2 FYEKMQ (reference sequence). CDR3 amino acids: CASSLATQGLVDTGELFF. The CDR3 bases are TGTGCCAGCAGCTTAGCCACCCAGGGCCTAGTTGACACCGGGGAGCTGTTTTTT.

The V gene is TRBV7-2, the J gene TRBJ2-2; 7 bases align to TRBD1. Germline CDR1 and CDR2: SGHTA and FQGNSA. The V gene end was trimmed by 5 bases and the J gene end by 6 bases; junction bases not matched to a gene: 6. The CDR3 spans 14 residues. The chain's CDR3 is CASSRQGLSGELFF. CDR3 coding DNA: TGTGCCAGCAGCCGACAGGGTTTGTCCGGGGAGCTGTTTTTT.

The chain couples TRBV18 to TRBJ2-1; unclear D gene. The CDR3 contains 15 residues. CDR1 and CDR2 from the germline V gene are KGHSH and LQKENI. The ends were cut back, 3 bases at V and 3 bases at J, with 12 bases in the middle. The CDR3 loop reads CASSPEPGDYNEQFF. The CDR3 DNA sequence: TGTGCCAGCTCACCTGAACCAGGAGACTACAATGAGCAGTTCTTC.

The chain has TRBV13 and TRBJ2-1; the D gene is possibly TRBD2 (6 bases). With 1 base removed from V and 5 bases from J, the gap between germline ends came to 9 bases. This CDR3 comprises 14 residues. Germline V gives CDR1 PRHDT, CDR2 FYEKMQ (reference sequence). CDR3: CASSLAGVDNEQFF. CDR3 nucleotide sequence: TGTGCCAGCAGCTTAGCGGGGGTCGACAATGAGCAGTTCTTC. Supplemented by reference TRBV13 and TRBJ2-1, the full variable domain reads AAGVIQSPRHLIKEKRETATLKCYPIPRHDTVYWYQQGPGQDPQFLISFYEKMQSDKGSIPDRFSAQQFSDYHSELNMSSLELGDSALYFCASSLAGVDNEQFFGPGTRLTVL.